This T cell receptor beta chain is from a study of blood T cell repertoires in COVID-19. Across the study: Acute and convalescent COVID-19 samples came from the United States, Italy and Spain. The cDNA or gDNA used as material had been derived from T cells, B-cell-depleted T cells, or PBMCs.

Data came from immunoSEQ multiplex PCR; TCRdb stores just in-frame clones and leaves some out. The repertoire holds tens of thousands of clones, with approximately 89% as singletons. The V gene's germline CDR1 is LGHDT and CDR2 YNNKEL (reference sequence). CDR3 size: 14 residues. The ends were cut back, 3 bases at V and 2 bases at J, with 9 bases in the middle. The receptor comes from a human donor in a cohort sampled during active COVID-19. The gene calls are TRBV3-1 (or the pseudogene TRBV3-2) and TRBJ2-3; TRBD1 might be the D (6 bases). Sequenced material: peripheral blood. The DNA of the CDR3 is TGTGCCAGCAGCCATCAGGGGATCACAGATACGCAGTATTTT. The encoded protein is CASSHQGITDTQYF.